These 12 T cell receptor beta chains were sequenced from one sample in a study of cytomegalovirus exposure and HLA in healthy donors. The PCR used 60 Vbeta and 13 Jbeta primers. TCRdb's table, derived via immunoSEQ multiplex PCR, lists solely in-frame clones and lacks some. Among fewer than 150,000 clones listed, about 78% were seen once. Sequencing input: PBMCs. These receptor sequences come from a young man in good health and CMV-seronegative.

The genes are TRBV15 and TRBJ1-2; 12 positions match TRBD1. V dropped 5 bases and J dropped 1; count of bases not matched to a gene: 8. CDR1 is LNHNV and CDR2 is YYDKDF in the germline V gene (reference sequence). The CDR3 covers 17 residues. CDR3 DNA sequence: TGTGCCACCAGCCTCGGGACAGGGGGCTGGAGTAACTATGGCTACACCTTC. Encoded protein: CATSLGTGGWSNYGYTF.

The chain uses TRBV27 and TRBJ2-7; TRBD1 matches 7 bases. Losses at the gene ends were 4 bases for V and 2 bases for J; bases not matched to a gene: 5. The CDR3 spans 14 residues. CDR1 and CDR2 (germline): MNHEY, SMNVEV (reference sequence). This CDR3 is CASSYSQGAYEQYF. CDR3 sequence (DNA): TGTGCCAGCAGTTACAGCCAGGGGGCCTACGAGCAGTACTTC.

This chain links TRBV5-1 with TRBJ2-3, with D tentatively TRBD1 (5 bases). The CDR3 totals 16 residues. CDR1 is SGHRS and CDR2 is YFSETQ in the germline V gene. The V and J ends lost 4 bases and 4 bases respectively, with 19 bases between them. The CDR3: CASSPRAQTRADTQYF. CDR3 sequence (DNA): TGCGCCAGCAGCCCCAGGGCACAGACACGGGCAGATACGCAGTATTTT.

V is TRBV10-3 and J is TRBJ2-1; the D gene is possibly TRBD2 (6 bases). The V gene's germline CDR1 is ENHRY and CDR2 SYGVKD. Deletions cut 6 bases from V and 6 bases from J, with 9 bases between. The CDR3 runs to 12 residues. CDR3 protein: CAISGGVNEQFF. CDR3 in DNA: TGTGCCATCAGCGGGGGAGTCAATGAGCAGTTCTTC.

The V gene is TRBV10-2, the J gene TRBJ2-7, with TRBD2 as a possible D gene (6 bases). Germline V lookup: CDR1 WSHSY, CDR2 SAAADI. This CDR3 spans 13 amino acids. Trimming stripped 6 bases from V and 3 bases from J, with 12 bases between. CDR3 DNA sequence: TGCGCCAGCAGGGAGGGGCGCTACTACGAGCAGTACTTC. It specifies CASREGRYYEQYF.

The V and J genes are TRBV21-1 and TRBJ1-2. TRBV21-1 constitutes a pseudogene. The CDR3 covers 15 residues. The DNA of the CDR3 is TGTGCCAGCAGCAAAGCAGAGGCACCGCCGGATGGCTACACCTTC. As protein: CASSKAEAPPDGYTF.

The chain combines TRBV5-1 with TRBJ2-5, with D tentatively TRBD2 (5 bases). The end of the DNA is better explained by TRBJ2-7, so the J call may be wrong. The CDR3 is made up of 14 amino acids. The germline CDR1 and CDR2 sequences are SGHRS and YFSETQ. The CDR3 bases are TGCGCCAGCAACCCTCCAGGAGGCCCCTACGAGCAGTACTTC. As protein: CASNPPGGPYEQYF.

The chain couples TRBV11-2 to TRBJ2-3; 9 bases line up with TRBD2. This CDR3 spans 17 amino acids. Per the germline V gene, CDR1 is SGHAT and CDR2 is FQNNGV. V lost 8 bases and J lost 1; bases outside the gene matches: 13. In nucleotides, the CDR3 is TGTGCCAGCGGGGAGGATCTATTAGCGGGAGGCACAGATACGCAGTATTTT. Protein product: CASGEDLLAGGTDTQYF.

The chain carries TRBV2 and TRBJ2-1; possible D gene TRBD1, 6 bases. The germline V gene has CDR1 SNHLY and CDR2 FYNNEI. This CDR3 comprises 12 residues. V lost 9 bases, J lost 8 bases, and 14 bases lay in between. CDR3: CARQQGNDEQFF. The CDR3 DNA sequence: TGTGCCAGACAACAGGGTAACGATGAGCAGTTCTTC. Variable domain in full (rest from reference TRBV2 and TRBJ2-1): EPEVTQTPSHQVTQMGQEVILRCVPISNHLYFYWYRQILGQKVEFLVSFYNNEISEKSEIFDDQFSVERPDGSNFTLKIRSTKLEDSAMYFCARQQGNDEQFFGPGTRLTVL.

The chain is built from TRBV7-8 and TRBJ2-3; no reliable D call. Germline values: CDR1 SGHVS, CDR2 FQNEAQ. Trimming took 0 bases from V and 4 from J, leaving 11 bases between them. CDR3 length: 15 residues. In nucleotides, the CDR3 is TGTGCCAGCAGCTTAGCTGAAACAAGTTCAGATACGCAGTATTTT. Residues: CASSLAETSSDTQYF.

The chain couples TRBV6-5 to TRBJ1-2; D gene unclear. This CDR3 has 13 amino acids. V lost 2 bases to trimming and J lost 2 bases, with 6 bases between them. Germline V gene sequence: CDR1 MNHEY, CDR2 SVGAGI. The CDR3, as DNA: TGTGCCAGCAGTTACGAGACAAACTATGGCTACACCTTC. This translates into CASSYETNYGYTF.

The chain combines TRBV7-2 with TRBJ2-2; no definite D call. With 5 bases removed from V and 2 bases from J, the gap between germline ends came to 15 bases. The CDR3 runs to 16 residues. Germline-derived CDR1 and CDR2 are SGHTA and FQGNSA. CDR3 amino acids: CASSTYKRLNTGELFF. DNA of the CDR3: TGTGCCAGCAGCACGTATAAACGCCTAAACACCGGGGAGCTGTTTTTT.